Listed here are 18 T cell receptor beta chains from one sample, sequenced in a study of CD8 T cells in Susac syndrome. A quantity of about 0.45 to 1 ug RNA underwent reverse transcription using random hexamers. TCRdb independently ran MiXCR on the immunoSEQ multiplex PCR reads; one entry per CDR3 protein. In the table there are about 430,000 distinct CDR3 sequences, 75% to 90% of which are singletons. The sequencing input was CD8+ T cells from PBMCs. All receptors come from a human donor with multiple sclerosis.

This clonotype was observed once. The gene calls are TRBV19 and TRBJ1-1, with 7 nucleotides matching TRBD1. CDR3 length: 15 residues. Germline lookup yields CDR1 LNHDA and CDR2 SQIVND (reference sequence). Losses at the gene ends were 3 bases for V and 5 bases for J; bases not matched to a gene: 9. CDR3 in DNA: TGTGCCAGTAGTATTATGTTACAGGGGAGGACTGAAGCTTTCTTT. As protein: CASSIMLQGRTEAFF.

As concerns this clonotype: Germline is not matched at one junction end, which may reflect a read error. V and J are TRBV7-9 and TRBJ1-1; D call uncertain. The CDR3 extends over 15 amino acids. Germline CDR1 reads SEHNR; CDR2 reads FQNEAQ (reference sequence). The CDR3 loop is CASSLFPSLNTEAFF. In DNA, the CDR3 is TGTGCCAGCAGCTTATTCCCCAGTCTGAACACTGAAGCTTTTTTT.

This chain links TRBV28 with TRBJ2-7, with 7 bases aligning to TRBD1. CDR3 length equals 15 residues. Germline V gives CDR1 MDHEN, CDR2 SYDVKM. J was trimmed by 7 bases and V by 2 bases; bases with no gene match: 11. The CDR3 DNA reads as TGTGCCAGCAGTTTACGGGACAGATTTTCGGGGGAGCAGTACTTC. Its translation: CASSLRDRFSGEQYF.

This sequence joins TRBV20-1 and TRBJ2-7; 9 nucleotides align to TRBD2. There are 15 residues in the CDR3. After removal of 2 bases from V and 0 bases from J, the junction contained 5 bases not matched to a gene. Germline V gene lookup returns CDR1 DFQATT and CDR2 SNEGSKA (reference sequence). The CDR3 DNA reads TGCAGTGCTAGAACTAGCGGGCGCATCTCCTACGAGCAGTACTTC. This codes for CSARTSGRISYEQYF.

The genes are TRBV20-1 and TRBJ1-1, with D maybe TRBD1 (5 bases). Germline V CDR1 and CDR2: DFQATT, SNEGSKA (reference sequence). The CDR3 consists of 18 residues. V lost 2 bases to trimming and J lost 2 bases, with 24 bases between them. The CDR3 here is CSARPSPGIQPPNTEAFF. CDR3 nucleotides: TGCAGTGCTAGACCGTCCCCAGGGATCCAGCCGCCTAACACTGAAGCTTTCTTT.

V and J are TRBV2 and TRBJ1-2; no definite D call. The CDR3 runs 12 residues. V dropped 7 bases and J dropped 5 bases, with 11 bases sitting between them. Germline-derived CDR1 and CDR2 are SNHLY and FYNNEI. This chain's CDR3 is CASIGNGYGYTF. CDR3 in DNA: TGTGCCAGCATAGGCAATGGGTATGGCTACACCTTC.

V gene TRBV27 combines with J gene TRBJ1-5; D may be TRBD1 (5 bases). Between the trimmed V and J ends, which lost 2 bases and 6 bases, there was a span of 11 bases. Per germline, CDR1 MNHEY and CDR2 SMNVEV (reference sequence). There are 14 residues in the CDR3. In nucleotides, the CDR3 is TGTGCCAGCAGTTTAAGGGGTTACGGTCAGCCCCAGCATTTT. Translation gives CASSLRGYGQPQHF.

This clonotype has just a few counts. The chain couples TRBV4-1 to TRBJ2-7, with a possible D match to TRBD1 (5 bases). The CDR3 spans 15 residues. Germline assignment: CDR1 MGHRA and CDR2 YSYEKL. V lost 0 bases, J lost 2 bases, and 11 bases lay in between. The CDR3 coding sequence is TGCGCCAGCAGCCAAGATGTTCAGGGTACCTACGAGCAGTACTTC. Protein product: CASSQDVQGTYEQYF.

This clonotype occurred once. The rearrangement joins TRBV19 to TRBJ1-5; 8 bases fit TRBD1. Per the germline V gene, CDR1 is LNHDA and CDR2 is SQIVND (reference sequence). This CDR3 has 18 amino acids. V dropped 8 bases and J dropped 3; count of bases not matched to a gene: 18. The DNA for the CDR3 is TGTGCCAGTGATTCACTTGGACAGGGACTGTCTTACAATCAGCCCCAGCATTTT. This codes for CASDSLGQGLSYNQPQHF.

The V call is TRBV27, the J call TRBJ1-2, with TRBD1 matching over 7 bases. This CDR3 has 15 amino acids. Losses at the gene ends were 2 bases for V and 2 bases for J; bases not matched to a gene: 5. Germline CDR1 and CDR2: MNHEY and SMNVEV (reference sequence). This CDR3 is CASSLVAGGNYGYTF. CDR3 in DNA: TGTGCCAGCAGTTTAGTGGCAGGGGGAAACTATGGCTACACCTTC.

The rearrangement links TRBV12-3 or TRBV12-4 to TRBJ2-1, with 11 bases identical to TRBD2. V lost 5 bases to trimming and J lost 4 bases; unmatched junction nucleotides: 1. CDR3 size: 14 residues. The CDR3 nucleotides read TGTGCCAGCAGTACTAGCGGGAGTTACAATGAGCAGTTCTTC. Its translation: CASSTSGSYNEQFF.

This clonotype was detected only once. V gene TRBV7-9 combines with J gene TRBJ1-1, with TRBD1 identical over 9 bases. The CDR3 length is 15 residues. The junction had 8 bases not matched to a gene; V was cut back by 5 bases and J by 4 bases. Germline V gene sequence: CDR1 SEHNR, CDR2 FQNEAQ (reference sequence). The CDR3: CASSPGQGGRTEAFF. The CDR3 region has the DNA TGTGCCAGCAGCCCGGGACAGGGCGGCCGCACTGAAGCTTTCTTT.

The J gene is TRBJ2-3, the V gene TRBV4-2; TRBD2 agrees at 12 bases. The ends lost 1 base at V and 2 bases at J; junction bases unmatched: 13. The CDR3 has 20 amino acids. The germline gives CDR1 LGHNA, CDR2 YNFKEQ. The CDR3 protein is CASSQGELAGGPFPTDTQYF. CDR3 in DNA: TGTGCCAGCAGCCAAGGGGAACTAGCGGGGGGCCCGTTTCCCACAGATACGCAGTATTTT.

This clonotype has only a few counts. J is TRBJ1-1 and V is TRBV10-3; D is unclear. Germline CDR1 and CDR2: ENHRY and SYGVKD. CDR3 length: 12 residues. V lost 2 bases, J lost 5 bases, and 6 bases lay in between. CDR3: CAISEGGTEAFF. DNA for the CDR3: TGTGCCATCAGTGAGGGAGGAACTGAAGCTTTCTTT.

CDR3 region: CASSPRTEITYEQYF. The CDR3 DNA is TGTGCCAGCAGCCCACGGACAGAAATAACCTACGAGCAGTACTTC. V is TRBV14 and J is TRBJ2-7, with a possible D match to TRBD1 (6 bases). The CDR3 runs 15 residues. Between the trimmed V and J ends, which lost 4 bases and 2 bases, there was a span of 15 bases. Germline V gene sequence: CDR1 SGHDN, CDR2 FVKESK.

This sequence joins TRBV4-1 and TRBJ2-5; TRBD2 might be the D (7 bases). The CDR3 is 14 amino acids. Trimming stripped 1 base from V and 5 bases from J, with 11 bases between. The V gene's germline CDR1 is MGHRA and CDR2 YSYEKL. The CDR3 coding sequence is TGCGCCAGCAGCCAAGTTGGGGGGGGCGAGACCCAGTACTTC. Translated, it gives CASSQVGGGETQYF.

CDR3 sequence (DNA): TGTGCCAGCAGCTATTTTAAGGGAGGGAGAAGCTCTTATAGCAATCAGCCCCAGCATTTT. Translation: CASSYFKGGRSSYSNQPQHF. This sequence joins TRBV14 and TRBJ1-5; D gene unclear. Germline CDR1 reads SGHDN; CDR2 reads FVKESK. Trimming removed 5 bases from V and 0 bases from J, with 26 bases in between. The CDR3 has 20 amino acids.

The rearrangement uses TRBV12-5 and TRBJ1-2, with D possibly being TRBD1 (6 bases). Germline V gene sequence: CDR1 LGHNT, CDR2 FRNRAP. The CDR3 has 12 residues. V shed 10 bases and J shed 4 bases, with 13 bases lying between them. This CDR3 is CATSARGYGYTF. Written as DNA, the CDR3 is TGTGCTACCTCGGCCAGGGGCTATGGCTACACCTTC.